This T cell receptor beta chain stems from a study of blood T cell repertoires in COVID-19. The overall study: COVID-19 samples collected from the United States, Italy and Spain covered acute and convalescent phases. T cells, B-cell-depleted T cells, or PBMCs supplied cDNA or gDNA.

Germline V gives CDR1 SGHNT, CDR2 YYREEE (reference sequence). CDR3 length equals 14 residues. The V gene lost 0 bases and the J gene lost 10 bases, with 14 bases spanning the gap. Source study methods: Amplified reference gene primers provided the basis for estimating nucleated cell counts. Sequencing was performed with immunoSEQ multiplex PCR; in TCRdb, only in-frame clones are kept and a portion is missing. V, J and clone size derive from that table, while D and trimming were established from the DNA sequence. The data contain 200,000 or so clones, roughly 82% of them singletons. This TCR came from a human donor in a cohort sampled during active COVID-19. Sequencing was done on a sample of peripheral blood. V usage is TRBV5-4 and J usage is TRBJ2-1; D ambiguous. In nucleotides, the CDR3 is TGTGCCAGCAGCTTGGCAGTGGCAGGCCGCGAGCAGTTCTTC. It specifies CASSLAVAGREQFF.